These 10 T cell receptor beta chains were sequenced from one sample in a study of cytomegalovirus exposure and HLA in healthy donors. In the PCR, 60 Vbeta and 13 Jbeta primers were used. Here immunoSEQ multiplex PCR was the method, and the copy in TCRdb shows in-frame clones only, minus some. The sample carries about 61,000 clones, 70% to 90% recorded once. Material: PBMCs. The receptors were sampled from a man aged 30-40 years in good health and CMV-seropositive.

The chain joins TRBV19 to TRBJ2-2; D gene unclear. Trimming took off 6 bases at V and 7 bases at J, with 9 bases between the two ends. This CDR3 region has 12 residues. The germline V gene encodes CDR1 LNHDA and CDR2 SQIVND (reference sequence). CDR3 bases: TGTGCCAGTAGCAACTCTATCGGGGAGCTGTTTTTT. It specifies CASSNSIGELFF. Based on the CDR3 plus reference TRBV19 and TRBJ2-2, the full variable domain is DGGITQSPKYLFRKEGQNVTLSCEQNLNHDAMYWYRQDPGQGLRLIYYSQIVNDFQKGDIAEGYSVSREKKESFPLTVTSAQKNPTAFYLCASSNSIGELFFGEGSRLTVL.

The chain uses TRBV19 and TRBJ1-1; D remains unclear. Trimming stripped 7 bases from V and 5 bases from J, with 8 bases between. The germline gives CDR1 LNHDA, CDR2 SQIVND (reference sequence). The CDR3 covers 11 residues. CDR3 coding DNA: TGTGCCAGTACCAGGAGGACTGAAGCTTTCTTT. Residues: CASTRRTEAFF.

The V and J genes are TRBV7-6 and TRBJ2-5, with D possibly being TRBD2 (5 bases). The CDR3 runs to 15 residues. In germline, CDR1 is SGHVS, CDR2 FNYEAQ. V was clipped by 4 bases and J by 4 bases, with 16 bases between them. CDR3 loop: CASSSRGLSRETQYF. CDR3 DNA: TGTGCCAGCAGCTCCCGCGGACTGTCTCGAGAGACCCAGTACTTC.

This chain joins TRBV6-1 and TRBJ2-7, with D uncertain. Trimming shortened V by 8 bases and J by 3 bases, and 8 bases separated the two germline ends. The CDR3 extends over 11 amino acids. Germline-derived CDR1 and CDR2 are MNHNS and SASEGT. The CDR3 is CASVEIYEQYF. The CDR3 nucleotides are TGTGCCAGCGTAGAAATCTACGAGCAGTACTTC.

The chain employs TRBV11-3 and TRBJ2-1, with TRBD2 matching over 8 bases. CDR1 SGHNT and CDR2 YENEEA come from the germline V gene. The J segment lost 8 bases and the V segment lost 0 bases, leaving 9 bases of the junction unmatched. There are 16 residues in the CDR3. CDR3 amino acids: CASSLEVGRARDEQFF. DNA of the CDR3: TGTGCCAGCAGCTTAGAGGTCGGGAGGGCCAGGGATGAGCAGTTCTTC.

The CDR3 nucleotides are TGCGCCAGCAGCCCCCGGTCATTGAACACTGAAGCTTTCTTT. This codes for CASSPRSLNTEAFF. The chain carries TRBV4-1 and TRBJ1-1; unclear D gene. CDR1 is MGHRA, CDR2 YSYEKL, per germline. Trimming removed 4 bases at V and 0 bases at J, with 9 bases between. The CDR3 runs to 14 residues.

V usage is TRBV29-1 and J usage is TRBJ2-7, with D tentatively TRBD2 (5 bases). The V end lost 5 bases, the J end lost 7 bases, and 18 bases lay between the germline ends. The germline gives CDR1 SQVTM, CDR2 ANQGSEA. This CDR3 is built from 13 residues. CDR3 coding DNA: TGCAGCGTTAGCGTCACCGGGGATGGGGAGCAGTACTTC. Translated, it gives CSVSVTGDGEQYF.

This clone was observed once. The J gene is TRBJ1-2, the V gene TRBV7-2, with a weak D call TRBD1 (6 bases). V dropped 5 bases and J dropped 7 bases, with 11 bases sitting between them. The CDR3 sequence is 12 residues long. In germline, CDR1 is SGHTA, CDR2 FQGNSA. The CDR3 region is CASSTTGFGYTF. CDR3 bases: TGTGCCAGCAGCACGACAGGTTTTGGCTACACCTTC.

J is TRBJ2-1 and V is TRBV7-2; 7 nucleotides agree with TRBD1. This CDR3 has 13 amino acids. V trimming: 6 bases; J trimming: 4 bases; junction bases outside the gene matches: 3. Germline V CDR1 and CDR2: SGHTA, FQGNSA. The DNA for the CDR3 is TGTGCCAGCAGTTCACAGGGGTACAATGAGCAGTTCTTC. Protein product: CASSSQGYNEQFF.

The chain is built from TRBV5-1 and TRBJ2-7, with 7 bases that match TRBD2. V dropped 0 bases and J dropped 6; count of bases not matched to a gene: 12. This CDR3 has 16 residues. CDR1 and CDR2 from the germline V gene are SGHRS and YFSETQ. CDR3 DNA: TGCGCCAGCAGCTTGGATCTGGGACGGTGGGAGGGCGAGCAGTACTTC. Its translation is CASSLDLGRWEGEQYF.